This T cell receptor beta chain was sequenced during a study of cytomegalovirus exposure and HLA in healthy donors. Study in general: Researchers previously reported finding about 110 million unique TCR beta sequences from about 179 million T cells.

The CDR3 covers 13 residues. Germline loops: CDR1 LNHDA, CDR2 SQIVND (reference sequence). V was cut by 7 bases and J by 0 bases, with 7 bases left in between. In the case of this clone: The antigen is unknown.

In the PCR, 60 Vbeta and 13 Jbeta primers were used. Libraries were prepared by immunoSEQ multiplex PCR; TCRdb keeps only in-frame clonotypes and omits some of them. In the table there are tens of thousands of clones, roughly 75% of which are singletons. Study observations and caveats: Accurate prediction of most subjects' HLA-A and HLA-B alleles from TCR beta sequences was reported. In an earlier analysis, productive rearrangement rates for most beta V segments clustered near 87% or 30%. In a later analysis, HLA-associated beta chains showed higher expansion and lower generation probabilities than comparable chains.

The TCR sequence derives from a man aged 60 to 69 in good health and CMV-seropositive. The sample taken for sequencing was PBMCs. The chain links TRBV19 to TRBJ1-3, with D hard to call. CDR3 sequence: CASTGDSGNTIYF. CDR3 sequence (DNA): TGTGCCAGTACGGGAGACTCTGGAAACACCATATATTTT.